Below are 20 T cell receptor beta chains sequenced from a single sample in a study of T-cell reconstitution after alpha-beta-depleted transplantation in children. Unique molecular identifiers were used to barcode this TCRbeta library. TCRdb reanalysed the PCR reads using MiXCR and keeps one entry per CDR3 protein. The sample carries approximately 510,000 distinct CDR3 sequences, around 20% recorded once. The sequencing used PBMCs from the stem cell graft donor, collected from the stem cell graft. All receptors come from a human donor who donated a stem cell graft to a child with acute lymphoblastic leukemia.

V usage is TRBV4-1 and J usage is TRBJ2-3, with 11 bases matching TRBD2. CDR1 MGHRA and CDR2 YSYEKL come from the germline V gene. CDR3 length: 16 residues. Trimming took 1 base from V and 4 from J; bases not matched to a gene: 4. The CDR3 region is CASSQALAGASDTQYF. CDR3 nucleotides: TGCGCCAGCAGCCAAGCACTAGCGGGAGCCTCAGATACGCAGTATTTT.

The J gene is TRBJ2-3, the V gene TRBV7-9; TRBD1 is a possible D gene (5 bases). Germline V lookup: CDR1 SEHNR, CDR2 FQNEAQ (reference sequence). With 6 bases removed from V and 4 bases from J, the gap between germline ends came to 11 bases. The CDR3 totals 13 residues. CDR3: CASRSRAADTQYF. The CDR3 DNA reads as TGTGCCAGCAGGTCCAGGGCCGCAGATACGCAGTATTTT.

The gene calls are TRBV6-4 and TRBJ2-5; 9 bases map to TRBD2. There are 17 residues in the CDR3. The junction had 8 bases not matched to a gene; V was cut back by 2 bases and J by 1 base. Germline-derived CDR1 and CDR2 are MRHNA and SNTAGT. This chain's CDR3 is CASSDTPSSGGQETQYF. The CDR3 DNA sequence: TGTGCCAGCAGTGACACCCCCAGTAGCGGGGGCCAAGAGACCCAGTACTTC.

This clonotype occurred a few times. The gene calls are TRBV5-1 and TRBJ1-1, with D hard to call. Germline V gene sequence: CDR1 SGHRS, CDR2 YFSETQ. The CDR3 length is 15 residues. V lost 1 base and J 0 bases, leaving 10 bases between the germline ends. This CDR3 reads CASSLSTFMNTEAFF. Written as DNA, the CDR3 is TGCGCCAGCAGCTTGTCGACCTTTATGAACACTGAAGCTTTCTTT. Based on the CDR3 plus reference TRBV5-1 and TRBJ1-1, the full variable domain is KAGVTQTPRYLIKTRGQQVTLSCSPISGHRSVSWYQQTPGQGLQFLFEYFSETQRNKGNFPGRFSGRQFSNSRSEMNVSTLELGDSALYLCASSLSTFMNTEAFFGQGTRLTVV.

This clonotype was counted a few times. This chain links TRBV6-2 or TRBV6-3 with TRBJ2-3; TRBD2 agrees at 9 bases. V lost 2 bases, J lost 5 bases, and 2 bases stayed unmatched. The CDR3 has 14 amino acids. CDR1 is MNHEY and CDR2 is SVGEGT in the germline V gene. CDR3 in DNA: TGTGCCAGCAGTTACCAGCGGGAGGAAGATACGCAGTATTTT. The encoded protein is CASSYQREEDTQYF.

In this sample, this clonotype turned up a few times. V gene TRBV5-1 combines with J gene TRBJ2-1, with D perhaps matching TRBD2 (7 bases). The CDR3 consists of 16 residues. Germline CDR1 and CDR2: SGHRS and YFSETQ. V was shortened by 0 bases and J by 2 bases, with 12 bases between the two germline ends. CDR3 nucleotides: TGCGCCAGCAGCTTGGAGGGGGGAGGGGCCTACAATGAGCAGTTCTTC. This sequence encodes CASSLEGGGAYNEQFF.

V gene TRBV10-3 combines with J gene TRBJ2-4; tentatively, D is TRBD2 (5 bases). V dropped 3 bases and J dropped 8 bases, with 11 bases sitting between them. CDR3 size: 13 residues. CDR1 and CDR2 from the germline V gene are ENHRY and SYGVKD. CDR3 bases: TGTGCCATCAGTGATCAGGTGGAGGACATTCAGTACTTC. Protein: CAISDQVEDIQYF.

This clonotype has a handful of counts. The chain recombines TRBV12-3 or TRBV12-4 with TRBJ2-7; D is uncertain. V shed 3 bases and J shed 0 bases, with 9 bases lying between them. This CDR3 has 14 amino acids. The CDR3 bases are TGTGCCAGCAGTTTCAAAGTAGCCTCCTACGAGCAGTACTTC. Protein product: CASSFKVASYEQYF.

CDR3 residues: CASSGDEYTDTQYF. In DNA, the CDR3 is TGTGCCAGCAGCGGTGACGAGTACACAGATACGCAGTATTTT. The rearrangement uses TRBV9 and TRBJ2-3; D remains unclear. Trimming took off 3 bases at V and 2 bases at J, with 10 bases between the two ends. From germline, CDR1 is SGDLS and CDR2 YYNGEE. The CDR3 loop spans 14 amino acids. Full variable domain (rest looked up from reference TRBV9 and TRBJ2-3): DSGVTQTPKHLITATGQRVTLRCSPRSGDLSVYWYQQSLDQGLQFLIQYYNGEERAKGNILERFSAQQFPDLHSELNLSSLELGDSALYFCASSGDEYTDTQYFGPGTRLTVL.

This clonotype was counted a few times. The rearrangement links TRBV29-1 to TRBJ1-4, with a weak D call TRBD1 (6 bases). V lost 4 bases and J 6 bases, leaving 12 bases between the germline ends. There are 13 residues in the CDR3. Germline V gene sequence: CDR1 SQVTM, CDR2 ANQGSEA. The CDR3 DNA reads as TGCAGCGTTGGCCGCCAGGGGCATGAAAAACTGTTTTTT. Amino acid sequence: CSVGRQGHEKLFF.

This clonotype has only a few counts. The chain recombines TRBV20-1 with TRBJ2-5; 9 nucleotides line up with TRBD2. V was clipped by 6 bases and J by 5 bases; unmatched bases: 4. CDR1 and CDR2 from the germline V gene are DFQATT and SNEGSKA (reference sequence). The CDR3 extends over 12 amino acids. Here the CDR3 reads CSANGLAETQYF. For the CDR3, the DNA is TGCAGTGCAAATGGACTAGCGGAGACCCAGTACTTC.

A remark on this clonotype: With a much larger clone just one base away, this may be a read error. The CDR3 region has the DNA TGCAGCGTTGGGAAACAGGGTGGGACTGAAGCTTTCTTT. This sequence encodes CSVGKQGGTEAFF. This rearrangement joins TRBV29-1 to TRBJ1-1, with a weak D call TRBD1 (6 bases). This CDR3 is 13 amino acids long. Germline V gene data show CDR1 as SQVTM and CDR2 as ANQGSEA. The V and J ends lost 4 bases and 5 bases respectively, with 14 bases between them.

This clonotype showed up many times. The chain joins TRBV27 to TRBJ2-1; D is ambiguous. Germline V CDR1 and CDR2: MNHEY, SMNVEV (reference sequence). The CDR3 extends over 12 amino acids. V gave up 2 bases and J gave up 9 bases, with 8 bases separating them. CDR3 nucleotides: TGTGCCAGCAGTTTAAGAGGAAGTGAGCAGTTCTTC. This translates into CASSLRGSEQFF.

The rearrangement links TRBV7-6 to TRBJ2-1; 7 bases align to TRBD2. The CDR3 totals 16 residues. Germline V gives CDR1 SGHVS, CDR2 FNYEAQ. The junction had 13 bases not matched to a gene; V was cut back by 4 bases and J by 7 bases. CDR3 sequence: CASSSNRLALGNEQFF. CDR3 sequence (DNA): TGTGCCAGCAGCTCCAACAGACTAGCCCTGGGGAATGAGCAGTTCTTC.

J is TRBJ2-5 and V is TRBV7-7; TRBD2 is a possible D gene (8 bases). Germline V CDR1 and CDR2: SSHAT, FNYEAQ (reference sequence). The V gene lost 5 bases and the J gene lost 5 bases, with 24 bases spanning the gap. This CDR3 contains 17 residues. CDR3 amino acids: CASSPGGLVGARETQYF. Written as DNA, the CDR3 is TGTGCCAGCAGCCCAGGGGGACTAGTGGGAGCCAGGGAGACCCAGTACTTC.

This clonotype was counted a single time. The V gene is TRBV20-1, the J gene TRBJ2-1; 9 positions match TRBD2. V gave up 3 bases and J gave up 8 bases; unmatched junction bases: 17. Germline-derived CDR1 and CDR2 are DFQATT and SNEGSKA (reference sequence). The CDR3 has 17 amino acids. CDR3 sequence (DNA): TGCAGTGCTAGGACCACTAGCGGGTGGTACATACAGGATGAGCAGTTCTTC. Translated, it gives CSARTTSGWYIQDEQFF.

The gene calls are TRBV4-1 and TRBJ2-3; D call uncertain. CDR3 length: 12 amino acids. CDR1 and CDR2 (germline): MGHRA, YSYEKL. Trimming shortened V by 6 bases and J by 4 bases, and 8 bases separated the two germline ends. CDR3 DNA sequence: TGCGCCAGCAGGTCAGTGGCAGATACGCAGTATTTT. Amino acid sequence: CASRSVADTQYF.

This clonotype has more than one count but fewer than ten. CDR3 in DNA: TGCAGCGTTGACAGGACACTTGAGACCTACGAGCAGTACTTC. Its translation is CSVDRTLETYEQYF. The chain uses TRBV29-1 and TRBJ2-7, with TRBD1 as a possible D gene (5 bases). V was pared by 3 bases and J by 2 bases, with 14 bases between. The CDR3 sequence is 14 residues long. Germline loops: CDR1 SQVTM, CDR2 ANQGSEA.

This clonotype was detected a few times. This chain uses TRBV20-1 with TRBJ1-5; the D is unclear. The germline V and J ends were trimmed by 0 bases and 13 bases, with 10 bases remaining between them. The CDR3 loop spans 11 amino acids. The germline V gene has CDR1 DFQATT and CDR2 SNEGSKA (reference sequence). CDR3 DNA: TGCAGTGCTAGAGATCACGGCTTACAGCATTTT. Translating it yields CSARDHGLQHF.

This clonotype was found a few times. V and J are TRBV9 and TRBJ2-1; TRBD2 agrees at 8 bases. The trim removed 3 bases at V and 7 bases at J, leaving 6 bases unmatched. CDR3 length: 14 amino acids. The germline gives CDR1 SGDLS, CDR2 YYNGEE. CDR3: CASSDPGGRNEQFF. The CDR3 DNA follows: TGTGCCAGCAGCGACCCGGGGGGGCGGAATGAGCAGTTCTTC.